One sample yielded the 14 T cell receptor beta chains listed below, sequenced in a study of Graves' ophthalmopathy and Graves' hyperthyroidism. Amplification from RNA transcripts yielded the TCR beta CDR3 regions. The library came from an HTBI-primed first-round RT-PCR and a second-round multiplex PCR. TCRdb independently ran MiXCR on the multiplex PCR reads; one entry per CDR3 protein. Altogether around 340,000 distinct CDR3 sequences are present, about a sixth being singletons, with the ten largest covering around an eighth. The source material was peripheral blood. These receptor sequences come from an adult man with Graves' ophthalmopathy.

In this sample, this clonotype turned up many times. The CDR3 DNA follows: TGTGCCAGCAGCTTAGTTTCGGGGGGCGTTGGCCAGCCCCAGCATTTT. Translating it yields CASSLVSGGVGQPQHF. The chain is built from TRBV11-2 and TRBJ1-5; D is perhaps TRBD1 (6 bases). Germline V gene sequence: CDR1 SGHAT, CDR2 FQNNGV. CDR3 length equals 16 residues. V was trimmed by 1 base and J by 7 bases, leaving 17 bases between them.

The table lists this clonotype with many counts. V and J are TRBV5-1 and TRBJ2-5; no clear D gene. CDR1 SGHRS and CDR2 YFSETQ come from the germline V gene. The CDR3 runs to 13 residues. V lost 9 bases to trimming and J lost 2 bases, with 14 bases between them. The CDR3 loop is CATGAANQETQYF. For the CDR3, the DNA is TGCGCCACCGGTGCCGCCAATCAAGAGACCCAGTACTTC.

This clonotype was seen many times. The chain employs TRBV19 and TRBJ2-7; 9 nucleotides agree with TRBD1. CDR3 size: 14 residues. Germline V gene data show CDR1 as LNHDA and CDR2 as SQIVND (reference sequence). J lost 6 bases, V lost 10 bases, and 13 bases had no gene match. CDR3 in amino acids: CATHSGTGSSEQYF. The CDR3 DNA follows: TGTGCCACCCACTCGGGGACAGGGAGTAGCGAGCAGTACTTC.

This clonotype was detected many times. The chain recombines TRBV28 with TRBJ1-3; D not certain. CDR1 is MDHEN, CDR2 SYDVKM, per germline. V was trimmed by 5 bases and J by 0 bases, leaving 11 bases between them. The CDR3 has 15 amino acids. The CDR3 loop reads CASSNKGSSGNTIYF. CDR3 nucleotides: TGTGCCAGCAGTAACAAAGGGAGCTCTGGAAACACCATATATTTT.

Ten or more counts support this clonotype. V is TRBV30 and J is TRBJ2-2; D gene unclear. V lost 3 bases and J lost 4, with 6 bases in between. The CDR3 runs to 12 residues. Germline-derived CDR1 and CDR2 are GTSNPN and SVGIG (reference sequence). The CDR3 nucleotides are TGTGCCTGGAGGTTCGTCACCGGGGAGCTGTTTTTT. This encodes CAWRFVTGELFF.

This clonotype was counted ten times or more. The chain uses TRBV2 and TRBJ1-2; weak D call: TRBD1 (5 bases). Between the trimmed V and J ends, which lost 4 bases and 3 bases, there was a span of 9 bases. The germline CDR1 and CDR2 sequences are SNHLY and FYNNEI. This CDR3 has 13 amino acids. The CDR3 coding sequence is TGTGCCAGCAGTGCCAGGGACGACTATGGCTACACCTTC. Translated: CASSARDDYGYTF.

This clonotype was seen repeatedly, ten times or more. This chain uses TRBV20-1 with TRBJ2-3; D unresolved. V was shortened by 6 bases and J by 10 bases, with 14 bases between the two germline ends. Germline V lookup: CDR1 DFQATT, CDR2 SNEGSKA (reference sequence). This CDR3 comprises 11 residues. CDR3 region: CSAPIGESQYF. The CDR3, as DNA: TGCAGTGCCCCGATCGGAGAATCGCAGTATTTT.

The table lists this clonotype with many counts. This rearrangement joins TRBV2 to TRBJ1-2, with 8 nucleotides matching TRBD1. The ends lost 3 bases at V and 6 bases at J; junction bases unmatched: 9. Germline loops: CDR1 SNHLY, CDR2 FYNNEI. The CDR3 has 15 residues. The CDR3 DNA reads TGTGCCAGCAGTGATTATCCAACAGGGGGGAATGGCTACACCTTC. Amino acid sequence: CASSDYPTGGNGYTF.

In its sample, this clonotype was seen many times. This chain uses TRBV12-3 or TRBV12-4 with TRBJ1-5, with D perhaps matching TRBD1 (5 bases). V lost 6 bases to trimming and J lost 2 bases, with 11 bases between them. The CDR3 has 14 amino acids. CDR3 amino acids: CASRVGPGNQPQHF. The CDR3 DNA is TGTGCCAGCAGGGTGGGACCCGGCAATCAGCCCCAGCATTTT.

This clonotype appeared many times. The CDR3 region has the DNA TGCGCCAGCAGCTTAGGACTAGCGGGAGTCAACGAGCAGTACTTC. Amino acids: CASSLGLAGVNEQYF. The chain links TRBV5-1 to TRBJ2-7, with TRBD2 identical over 13 bases. Germline CDR1 SGHRS, CDR2 YFSETQ. The CDR3 consists of 15 residues. The V and J ends lost 2 bases and 5 bases, in that order; junction bases with no gene match: 4.

In this sample, this clonotype turned up many times. The chain uses TRBV19 and TRBJ1-1; D is uncertain. The V gene's germline CDR1 is LNHDA and CDR2 SQIVND (reference sequence). The length of the CDR3 is 13 residues. V lost 1 base, J lost 7 bases, and 10 bases lay in between. CDR3 amino acids: CASSIVGSDEAFF. The CDR3 coding sequence is TGTGCCAGTAGTATAGTAGGGTCGGATGAAGCTTTCTTT.

This clonotype occurred many times. The V call is TRBV4-2, the J call TRBJ1-6; D may be TRBD1 (6 bases). Between the trimmed V and J ends, which lost 3 bases and 4 bases, there was a span of 10 bases. This CDR3 has 15 amino acids. Germline V gene lookup returns CDR1 LGHNA and CDR2 YNFKEQ. The chain's CDR3 is CASSQETGYNSPLHF. CDR3 DNA sequence: TGTGCCAGCAGCCAGGAGACAGGTTATAATTCACCCCTCCACTTT.

Ten or more counts support this clonotype. The CDR3 protein is CASSLVHTQETQYF. In nucleotides, the CDR3 is TGTGCCAGCAGCTTAGTCCATACTCAAGAGACCCAGTACTTC. The chain is built from TRBV7-9 and TRBJ2-5; D not resolved. V gave up 1 base and J gave up 2 bases, with 8 bases separating them. The germline gives CDR1 SEHNR, CDR2 FQNEAQ (reference sequence). The CDR3 is 14 amino acids.

This clonotype was counted only a few times. V is TRBV14 and J is TRBJ2-2; TRBD2 aligns across 8 bases. Germline V gives CDR1 SGHDN, CDR2 FVKESK. The CDR3 totals 16 residues. V gave up 5 bases and J gave up 7 bases; unmatched junction bases: 12. DNA for the CDR3: TGTGCCAGCAGCGTCGTAGGAGCGGGGGCGCGCGGGGAGCTGTTTTTT. This codes for CASSVVGAGARGELFF.